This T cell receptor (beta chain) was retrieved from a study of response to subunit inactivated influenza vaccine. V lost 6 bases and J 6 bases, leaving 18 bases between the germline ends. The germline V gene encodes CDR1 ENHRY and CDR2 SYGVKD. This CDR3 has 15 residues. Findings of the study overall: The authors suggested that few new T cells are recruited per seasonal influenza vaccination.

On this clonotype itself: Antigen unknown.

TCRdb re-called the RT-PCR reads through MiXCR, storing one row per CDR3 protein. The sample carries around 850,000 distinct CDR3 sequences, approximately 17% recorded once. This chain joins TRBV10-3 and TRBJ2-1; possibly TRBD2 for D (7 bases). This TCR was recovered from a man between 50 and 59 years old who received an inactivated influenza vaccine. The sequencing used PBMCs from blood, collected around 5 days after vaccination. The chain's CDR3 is CAISRGGGPLNEQFF. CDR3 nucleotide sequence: TGTGCCATCAGCCGGGGAGGGGGGCCGCTCAATGAGCAGTTCTTC.